The entry below gives a single TCR beta chain sequence along with its context. What it recognizes is unknown. This sample is drawn from a study of cytotoxic CD8 clonotypes in ibrutinib-treated CLL. The study, taken as a whole, reports: Rare overall, public clonotypes shrank or held steady under therapy. Clonality correlated strongly with circulating CD8+ T cells and exceeded age-matched healthy donors at baseline. Ibrutinib response saw clonality rise, and progression saw it return toward baseline. Collection times varied between progressing and sustained-remission patients.

Assay used: immunoSEQ multiplex PCR; TCRdb lists only in-frame clones, some missing. The table has hundreds of thousands of clones, around 70% seen once. Sequencing used PBMCs, obtained after 24 months of ibrutinib treatment. The clonotype originates from a human donor with chronic lymphocytic leukemia.

CDR3 coding DNA: TGTGCCAGTAGGACACCCGGGCTCCCCGGGGAGCTGTTTTTT. Its protein is CASRTPGLPGELFF. The chain couples TRBV19 to TRBJ2-2, with D uncertain. V was shortened by 6 bases and J by 6 bases, with 14 bases between the two germline ends. The CDR3 spans 14 residues. Germline CDR1 LNHDA, CDR2 SQIVND (reference sequence).